This T cell receptor (beta chain) was retrieved from a study of T cells after yellow fever vaccination. Background on the study: Any fraction with a low cell number was prepared using SMART-Seq v4 Ultra Low Input. Findings and limits, study-wide: The presence of abundant clonotypes contaminating from the bulk population was possible in FACS-sorted repertoires.

TCRdb re-called the 5' RACE reads with MiXCR, one entry per CDR3 protein. Of a few hundred thousand distinct CDR3 sequences in the sample, about 10% were seen once. This clonotype appeared many times. Its specificity is unknown. The V gene lost 7 bases and the J gene lost 0 bases, with 13 bases spanning the gap. CDR1 and CDR2 (germline): SNHLY, FYNNEI. CDR3 length equals 15 residues. The specimen comprised CD4+ T cells sorted from PBMCs, sampled 5 days after the yellow fever booster vaccination. The chain employs TRBV2 and TRBJ1-3; tentative D call: TRBD1 (6 bases). The TCR was taken from a man aged 18 to 29 who received the YFV17D yellow fever vaccine. This CDR3 is CASKTGPSSGNTIYF. Here the CDR3 DNA reads TGTGCCAGCAAGACAGGACCCAGCTCTGGAAACACCATATATTTT.